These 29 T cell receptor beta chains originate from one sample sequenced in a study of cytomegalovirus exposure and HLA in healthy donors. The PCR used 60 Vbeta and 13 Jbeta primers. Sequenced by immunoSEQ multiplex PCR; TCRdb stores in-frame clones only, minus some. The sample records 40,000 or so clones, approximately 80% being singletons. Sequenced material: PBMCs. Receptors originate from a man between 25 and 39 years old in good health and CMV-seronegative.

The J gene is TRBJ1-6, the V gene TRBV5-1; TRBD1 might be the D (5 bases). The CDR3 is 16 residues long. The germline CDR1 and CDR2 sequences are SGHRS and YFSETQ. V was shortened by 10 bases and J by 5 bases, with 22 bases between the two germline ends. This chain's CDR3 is CAAGRGGEDNNSPLHF. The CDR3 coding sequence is TGCGCCGCCGGCCGGGGGGGGGAAGACAATAATTCACCCCTCCACTTT. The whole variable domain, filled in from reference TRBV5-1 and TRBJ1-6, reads KAGVTQTPRYLIKTRGQQVTLSCSPISGHRSVSWYQQTPGQGLQFLFEYFSETQRNKGNFPGRFSGRQFSNSRSEMNVSTLELGDSALYLCAAGRGGEDNNSPLHFGNGTRLTVT.

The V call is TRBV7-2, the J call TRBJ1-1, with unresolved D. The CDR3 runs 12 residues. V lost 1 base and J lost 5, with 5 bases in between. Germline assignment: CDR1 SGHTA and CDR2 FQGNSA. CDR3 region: CASSLVLTEAFF. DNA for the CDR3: TGTGCCAGCAGCTTAGTCCTAACTGAAGCTTTCTTT.

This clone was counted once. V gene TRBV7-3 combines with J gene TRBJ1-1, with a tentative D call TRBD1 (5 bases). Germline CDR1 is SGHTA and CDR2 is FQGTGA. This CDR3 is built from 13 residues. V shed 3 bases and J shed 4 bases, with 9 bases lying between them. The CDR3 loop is CASSLSGRTEAFF. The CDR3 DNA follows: TGTGCCAGCAGCTTGTCAGGGCGCACTGAAGCTTTCTTT.

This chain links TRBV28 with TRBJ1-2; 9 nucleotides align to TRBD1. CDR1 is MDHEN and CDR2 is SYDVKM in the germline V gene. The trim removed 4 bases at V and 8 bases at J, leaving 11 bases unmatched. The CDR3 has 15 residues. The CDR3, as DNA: TGTGCCAGCAGTTCCCACACCCGAACAGGGGGCGGCTACACCTTC. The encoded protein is CASSSHTRTGGGYTF.

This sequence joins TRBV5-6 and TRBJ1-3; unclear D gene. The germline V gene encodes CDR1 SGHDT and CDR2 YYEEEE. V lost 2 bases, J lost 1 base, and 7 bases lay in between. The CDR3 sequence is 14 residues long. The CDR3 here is CASSFVSSGNTIYF. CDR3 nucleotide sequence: TGTGCCAGCAGCTTTGTCAGTTCTGGAAACACCATATATTTT.

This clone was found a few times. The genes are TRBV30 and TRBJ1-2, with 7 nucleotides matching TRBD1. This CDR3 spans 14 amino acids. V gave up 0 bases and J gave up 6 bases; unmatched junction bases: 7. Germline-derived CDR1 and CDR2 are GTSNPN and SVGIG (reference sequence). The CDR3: CAWSVGRGINGYTF. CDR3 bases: TGTGCCTGGAGTGTAGGCAGGGGGATAAATGGCTACACCTTC.

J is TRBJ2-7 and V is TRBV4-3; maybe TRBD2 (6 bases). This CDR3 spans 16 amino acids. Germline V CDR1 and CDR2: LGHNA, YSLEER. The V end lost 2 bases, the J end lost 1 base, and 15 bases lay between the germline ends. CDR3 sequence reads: CASSQKTGTESYEQYF. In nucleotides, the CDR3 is TGCGCCAGCAGCCAAAAAACCGGGACTGAATCCTACGAGCAGTACTTC.

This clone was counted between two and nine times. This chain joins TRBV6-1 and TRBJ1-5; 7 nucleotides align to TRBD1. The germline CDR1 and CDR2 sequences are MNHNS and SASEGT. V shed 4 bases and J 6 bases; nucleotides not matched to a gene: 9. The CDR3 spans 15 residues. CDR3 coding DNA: TGTGCCAGCAGTGGACGACAGGAGGGGGCTCAGCCCCAGCATTTT. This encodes CASSGRQEGAQPQHF.

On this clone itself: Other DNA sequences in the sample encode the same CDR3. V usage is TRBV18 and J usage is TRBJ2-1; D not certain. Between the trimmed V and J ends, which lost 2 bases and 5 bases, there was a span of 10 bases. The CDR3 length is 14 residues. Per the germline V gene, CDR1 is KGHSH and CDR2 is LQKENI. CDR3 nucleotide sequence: TGTGCCAGCTCACCAGTGCGAGAGGACAATGAGCAGTTCTTC. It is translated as CASSPVREDNEQFF.

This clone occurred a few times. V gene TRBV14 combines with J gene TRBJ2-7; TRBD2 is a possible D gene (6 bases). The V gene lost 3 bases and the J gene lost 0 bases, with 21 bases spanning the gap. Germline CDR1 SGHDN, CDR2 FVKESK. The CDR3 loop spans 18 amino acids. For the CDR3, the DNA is TGTGCCAGCAGCCATCGGCCGAAGGGGACTGCGGACTCCTACGAGCAGTACTTC. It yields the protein CASSHRPKGTADSYEQYF.

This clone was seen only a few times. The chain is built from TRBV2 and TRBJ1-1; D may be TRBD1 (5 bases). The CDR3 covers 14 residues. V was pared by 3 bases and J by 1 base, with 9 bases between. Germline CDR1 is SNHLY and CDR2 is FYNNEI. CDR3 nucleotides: TGTGCCAGCAGTGACAGGGCAGAGAACACTGAAGCTTTCTTT. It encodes CASSDRAENTEAFF.

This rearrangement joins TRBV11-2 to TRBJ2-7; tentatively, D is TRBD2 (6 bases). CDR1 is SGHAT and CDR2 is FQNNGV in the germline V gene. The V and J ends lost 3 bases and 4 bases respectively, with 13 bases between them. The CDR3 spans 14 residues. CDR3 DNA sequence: TGTGCCAGCAGCTTGGACGGGAGTAGTTACGAGCAGTACTTC. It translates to CASSLDGSSYEQYF.

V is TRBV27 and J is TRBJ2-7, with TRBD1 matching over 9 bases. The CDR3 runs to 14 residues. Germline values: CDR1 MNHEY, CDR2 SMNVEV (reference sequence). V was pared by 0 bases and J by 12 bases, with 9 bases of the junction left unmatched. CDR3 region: CASSLSIGTGIMYF. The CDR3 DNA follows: TGTGCCAGCAGTTTATCGATTGGGACAGGGATAATGTACTTC.

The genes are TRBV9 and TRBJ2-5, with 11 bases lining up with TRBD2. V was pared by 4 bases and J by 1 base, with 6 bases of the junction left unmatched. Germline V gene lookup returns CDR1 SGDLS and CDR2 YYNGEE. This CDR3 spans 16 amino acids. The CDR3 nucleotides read TGTGCCAGCAGCCCACAGGGACTAGCGGCCCAAGAGACCCAGTACTTC. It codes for CASSPQGLAAQETQYF.

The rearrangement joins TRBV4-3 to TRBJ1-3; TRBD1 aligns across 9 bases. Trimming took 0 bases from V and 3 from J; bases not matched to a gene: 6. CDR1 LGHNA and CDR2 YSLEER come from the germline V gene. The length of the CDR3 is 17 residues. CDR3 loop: CASSQDLDRGYGNTIYF. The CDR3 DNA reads TGCGCCAGCAGCCAAGATTTGGACAGGGGCTATGGAAACACCATATATTTT.

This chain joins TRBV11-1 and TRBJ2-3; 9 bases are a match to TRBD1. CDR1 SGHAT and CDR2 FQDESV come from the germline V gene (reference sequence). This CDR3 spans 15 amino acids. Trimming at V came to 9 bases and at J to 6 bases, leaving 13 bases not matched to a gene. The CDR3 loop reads CARNPSGTGFDTQYF. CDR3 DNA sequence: TGTGCCAGAAACCCTTCCGGGACAGGGTTCGATACGCAGTATTTT. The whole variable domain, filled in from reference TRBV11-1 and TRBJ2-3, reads EAEVAQSPRYKITEKSQAVAFWCDPISGHATLYWYRQILGQGPELLVQFQDESVVDDSQLPKDRFSAERLKGVDSTLKIQPAELGDSAMYLCARNPSGTGFDTQYFGPGTRLTVL.

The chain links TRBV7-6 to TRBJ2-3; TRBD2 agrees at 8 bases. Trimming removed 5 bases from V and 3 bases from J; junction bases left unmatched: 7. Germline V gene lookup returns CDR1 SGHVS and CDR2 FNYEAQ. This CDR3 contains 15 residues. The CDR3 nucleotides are TGTGCCAGCAGCGCCCTAAGCGGGAGAACAGATACGCAGTATTTT. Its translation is CASSALSGRTDTQYF. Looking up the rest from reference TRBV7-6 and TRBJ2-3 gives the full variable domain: GAGVSQSPRYKVTKRGQDVALRCDPISGHVSLYWYRQALGQGPEFLTYFNYEAQQDKSGLPNDRFSAERPEGSISTLTIQRTEQRDSAMYRCASSALSGRTDTQYFGPGTRLTVL.

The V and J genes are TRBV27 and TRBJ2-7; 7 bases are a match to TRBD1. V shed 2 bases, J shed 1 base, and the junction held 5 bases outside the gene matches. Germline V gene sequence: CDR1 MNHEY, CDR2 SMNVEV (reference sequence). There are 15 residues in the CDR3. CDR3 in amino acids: CASSLKAGGSYEQYF. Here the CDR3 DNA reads TGTGCCAGCAGTTTAAAGGCAGGGGGTTCCTACGAGCAGTACTTC.

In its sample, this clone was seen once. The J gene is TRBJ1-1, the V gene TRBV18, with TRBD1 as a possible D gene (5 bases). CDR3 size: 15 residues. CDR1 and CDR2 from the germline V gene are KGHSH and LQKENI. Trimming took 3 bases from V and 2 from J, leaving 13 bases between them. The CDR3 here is CASSPPGLKNTEAFF. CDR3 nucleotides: TGTGCCAGCTCACCTCCGGGACTAAAAAACACTGAAGCTTTCTTT.

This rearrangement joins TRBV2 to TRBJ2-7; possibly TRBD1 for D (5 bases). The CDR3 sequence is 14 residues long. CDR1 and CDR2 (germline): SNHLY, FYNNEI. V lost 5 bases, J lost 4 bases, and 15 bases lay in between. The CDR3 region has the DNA TGTGCCAGCAGTCTTATTACGACAGATTACGAGCAGTACTTC. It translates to CASSLITTDYEQYF.

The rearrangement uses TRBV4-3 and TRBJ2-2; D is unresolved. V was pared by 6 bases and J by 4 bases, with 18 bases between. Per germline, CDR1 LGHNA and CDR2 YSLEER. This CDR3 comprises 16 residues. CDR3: CASRPDSLETTGELFF. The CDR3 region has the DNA TGCGCCAGCAGACCCGACTCACTCGAGACCACCGGGGAGCTGTTTTTT.

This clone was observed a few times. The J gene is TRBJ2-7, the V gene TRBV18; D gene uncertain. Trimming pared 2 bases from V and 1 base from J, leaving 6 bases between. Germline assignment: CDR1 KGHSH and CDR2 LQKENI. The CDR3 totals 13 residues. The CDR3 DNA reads TGTGCCAGCTCACCAGCGCCATCCTACGAGCAGTACTTC. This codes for CASSPAPSYEQYF.

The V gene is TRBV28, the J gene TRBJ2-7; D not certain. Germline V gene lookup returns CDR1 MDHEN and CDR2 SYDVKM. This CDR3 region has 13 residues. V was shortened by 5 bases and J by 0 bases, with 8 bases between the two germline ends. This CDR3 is CASSTHSSYEQYF. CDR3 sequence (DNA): TGTGCCAGCAGTACCCACAGCTCCTACGAGCAGTACTTC. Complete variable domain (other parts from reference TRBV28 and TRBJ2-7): DVKVTQSSRYLVKRTGEKVFLECVQDMDHENMFWYRQDPGLGLRLIYFSYDVKMKEKGDIPEGYSVSREKKERFSLILESASTNQTSMYLCASSTHSSYEQYFGPGTRLTVT.

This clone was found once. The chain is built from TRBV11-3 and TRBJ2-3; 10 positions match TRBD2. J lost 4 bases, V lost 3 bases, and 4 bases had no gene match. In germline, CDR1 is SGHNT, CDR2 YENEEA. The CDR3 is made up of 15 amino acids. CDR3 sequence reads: CASSFSGLAADTQYF. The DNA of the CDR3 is TGTGCCAGCAGCTTTTCTGGACTAGCGGCAGATACGCAGTATTTT.

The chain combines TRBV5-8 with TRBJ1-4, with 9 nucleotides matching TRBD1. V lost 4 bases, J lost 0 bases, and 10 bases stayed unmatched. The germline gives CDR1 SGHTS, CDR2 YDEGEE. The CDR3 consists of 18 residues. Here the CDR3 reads CASSHAGTGLATNEKLFF. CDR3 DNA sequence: TGTGCCAGCAGCCACGCCGGGACAGGGCTTGCAACTAATGAAAAACTGTTTTTT.

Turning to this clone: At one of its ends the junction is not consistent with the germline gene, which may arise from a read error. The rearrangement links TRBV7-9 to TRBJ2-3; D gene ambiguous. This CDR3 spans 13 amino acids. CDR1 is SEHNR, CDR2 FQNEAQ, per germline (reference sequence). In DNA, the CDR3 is TGTTCCAGCAGCCCCTACGTCCCAGATACGCAGTATTTT. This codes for CSSSPYVPDTQYF.

The CDR3 coding sequence is TGTGCCAGTAGTATCCAAGGCTCAGGGTTTACAGATACGCAGTATTTT. It yields the protein CASSIQGSGFTDTQYF. The rearrangement uses TRBV19 and TRBJ2-3, with TRBD1 as a possible D gene (5 bases). CDR3 length equals 16 residues. Germline CDR1 and CDR2: LNHDA and SQIVND (reference sequence). V was shortened by 3 bases and J by 3 bases, with 16 bases between the two germline ends.

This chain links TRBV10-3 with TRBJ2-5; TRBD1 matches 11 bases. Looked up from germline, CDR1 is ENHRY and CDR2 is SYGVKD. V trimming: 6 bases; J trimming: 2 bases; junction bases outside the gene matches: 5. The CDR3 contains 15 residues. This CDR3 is CAIRGTGGGQETQYF. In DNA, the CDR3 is TGTGCCATCAGGGGGACAGGGGGGGGACAAGAGACCCAGTACTTC.

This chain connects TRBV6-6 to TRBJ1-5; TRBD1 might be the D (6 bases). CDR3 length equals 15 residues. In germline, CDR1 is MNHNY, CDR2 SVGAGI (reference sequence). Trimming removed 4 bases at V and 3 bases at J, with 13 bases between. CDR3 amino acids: CASSWGQGNNQPQHF. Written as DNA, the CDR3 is TGTGCCAGCAGTTGGGGTCAGGGGAACAATCAGCCCCAGCATTTT.